This TCR beta chain is drawn from a study of control samples from healthy donors and cancer patients. TCRdb keeps only in-frame clones here, not all; method: immunoSEQ multiplex PCR. The data show 170,000 or so clones, nearly 90% seen once. V was cut by 2 bases and J by 3 bases, with 10 bases left in between. In germline, CDR1 is ENHRY, CDR2 SYGVKD. The CDR3 is 14 residues long. The J gene is TRBJ1-1, the V gene TRBV10-3, with D possibly matching TRBD1 (5 bases). Sequenced material: blood. This sequence was found in a woman aged 45 to 65 in good health. Here the CDR3 DNA reads TGTGCCATCAGTGAGGGCAGGGTGGACACTGAAGCTTTCTTT. Its translation is CAISEGRVDTEAFF.